These 14 T cell receptor beta chains were all obtained from the same sample, sequenced in a study of CD8 T cells in ankylosing spondylitis. General observations from the study: Eight highly homologous variants formed a TCR beta motif that appeared characteristic of ankylosing spondylitis blood.

TCRdb passed the 5' RACE reads through MiXCR, listing each CDR3 protein once. The sample carries fewer than 450,000 distinct CDR3 sequences, approximately 17% recorded once. These receptors' targets are unknown. The sequenced material came from blood, either unsorted or a sorted T cell fraction (not recorded which). These receptor sequences come from a male donor with ankylosing spondylitis.

The sample holds a few counts of this clonotype. The chain recombines TRBV5-1 with TRBJ1-4, with 7 bases that match TRBD1. Germline V CDR1 and CDR2: SGHRS, YFSETQ. With 0 bases clipped from V and 6 bases from J, the junction kept 5 bases outside the gene matches. The CDR3 sequence is 15 residues long. The CDR3 nucleotides read TGCGCCAGCAGCTTGGGGGACAGAAGAGATGAAAAACTGTTTTTT. Protein product: CASSLGDRRDEKLFF.

This clonotype has a handful of counts. The chain links TRBV6-1 to TRBJ1-2, with D tentatively TRBD1 (6 bases). The length of the CDR3 is 15 residues. Trimming removed 6 bases at V and 1 base at J, with 15 bases between. Germline V gives CDR1 MNHNS, CDR2 SASEGT. The CDR3 DNA is TGTGCCAGCAGAGAGGGACACCTATTTAACTATGGCTACACCTTC. It codes for CASREGHLFNYGYTF.

This clonotype occurred a few times. Written as DNA, the CDR3 is TGTGCCAGCACCAGGACTAGCTGGAATGAGCAGTTCTTC. Amino acid sequence: CASTRTSWNEQFF. The chain carries TRBV6-2 or TRBV6-3 and TRBJ2-1; TRBD2 matches at 8 bases. The germline V gene encodes CDR1 MNHEY and CDR2 SVGEGT. V shed 7 bases and J 7 bases; nucleotides not matched to a gene: 6. The CDR3 consists of 13 residues.

V and J are TRBV9 and TRBJ2-1, with 11 nucleotides matching TRBD2. The junction had 9 bases not matched to a gene; V was cut back by 3 bases and J by 7 bases. Germline-derived CDR1 and CDR2 are SGDLS and YYNGEE. The CDR3 covers 16 residues. CDR3 amino acids: CASSGSGGGLGNEQFF. The CDR3 coding sequence is TGTGCCAGCAGCGGTAGCGGGGGGGGTTTGGGTAATGAGCAGTTCTTC.

The gene calls are TRBV30 and TRBJ1-2; D possibly corresponds to TRBD1 (5 bases). In germline, CDR1 is GTSNPN, CDR2 SVGIG (reference sequence). Trimming cost V 5 bases and J 4 bases, with 14 bases left between them. The CDR3 spans 13 residues. CDR3 coding DNA: TGTGCCTGGGAAAGGACGGGGACCTATGGCTACACCTTC. Protein product: CAWERTGTYGYTF.

This clonotype was observed many times. In DNA, the CDR3 is TGCGCCAGCAGCCATGGATCCGGGACTAGTCTCAATGAGCAGTTCTTC. The encoded protein is CASSHGSGTSLNEQFF. The J gene is TRBJ2-1, the V gene TRBV4-3; TRBD2 matches 8 bases. The junction had 10 bases not matched to a gene; V was cut back by 3 bases and J by 6 bases. The CDR3 is 16 amino acids. Germline CDR1 reads LGHNA; CDR2 reads YSLEER.

This clonotype was observed at least ten times. The V and J genes are TRBV12-3 or TRBV12-4 and TRBJ1-4; 8 bases match TRBD1. The CDR3 has 14 amino acids. The V and J ends lost 7 bases and 6 bases, in that order; junction bases with no gene match: 7. CDR3 bases: TGTGCCAGCACCCGGGACAGGCTTGATGAAAAACTGTTTTTT. This encodes CASTRDRLDEKLFF.

This sequence joins TRBV18 and TRBJ2-1; TRBD2 might be the D (5 bases). CDR1 KGHSH and CDR2 LQKENI come from the germline V gene. V was shortened by 3 bases and J by 8 bases, with 17 bases between the two germline ends. The CDR3 consists of 15 residues. CDR3 sequence (DNA): TGTGCCAGCTCACCGTTCACTAGTGGCGGCGATGAGCAGTTCTTC. Translating it yields CASSPFTSGGDEQFF.

This clonotype appeared a few times. The chain combines TRBV12-3 or TRBV12-4 with TRBJ2-1; tentatively, D is TRBD1 or TRBD2 (5 bases each). Trimming left V 2 bases short and J 4 bases short, with 12 bases between. The CDR3 is 15 residues long. CDR3 sequence reads: CASSLWGRAYNEQFF. CDR3 DNA sequence: TGTGCCAGCAGTTTATGGGGGAGAGCTTACAATGAGCAGTTCTTC.

In this sample, this clonotype turned up many times. V usage is TRBV12-3 or TRBV12-4 and J usage is TRBJ2-3; D remains unclear. The CDR3 has 12 residues. The germline V and J ends were trimmed by 3 bases and 4 bases, with 5 bases remaining between them. The CDR3 DNA follows: TGTGCCAGCAGTTTTGGCGCAGATACGCAGTATTTT. Its protein product is CASSFGADTQYF.

As concerns this clonotype: Mismatch with germline at one junction end may stem from a read error. The rearrangement links TRBV9 to TRBJ1-2; no clear D gene. Germline CDR1 SGDLS, CDR2 YYNGEE. The CDR3 has 12 amino acids. CDR3 protein: CACSVGFVGYTF. The CDR3 DNA sequence: TGTGCCTGCAGCGTAGGATTCGTGGGCTACACCTTC. Filled out from reference TRBV9 and TRBJ1-2, the complete variable domain reads DSGVTQTPKHLITATGQRVTLRCSPRSGDLSVYWYQQSLDQGLQFLIQYYNGEERAKGNILERFSAQQFPDLHSELNLSSLELGDSALYFCACSVGFVGYTFGSGTRLTVV.

This rearrangement joins TRBV20-1 to TRBJ1-2; 10 bases fit TRBD1. The length of the CDR3 is 14 residues. The V gene's germline CDR1 is DFQATT and CDR2 SNEGSKA (reference sequence). Trimming cost V 5 bases and J 0 bases; bases outside gene matches: 3. CDR3 sequence reads: CSADGTGANYGYTF. In nucleotides, the CDR3 is TGCAGTGCTGACGGGACAGGGGCTAACTATGGCTACACCTTC.

The chain combines TRBV3-1 with TRBJ1-2; D call uncertain. CDR3 length equals 13 residues. The V gene's germline CDR1 is LGHDT and CDR2 YNNKEL (reference sequence). V shed 4 bases and J shed 4 bases, with 10 bases lying between them. CDR3 residues: CASSRGLRYGYTF. Written as DNA, the CDR3 is TGTGCCAGCAGCCGAGGACTCCGCTATGGCTACACCTTC.

The chain links TRBV20-1 to TRBJ2-7, with D unresolved. Trimming stripped 3 bases from V and 1 base from J, with 7 bases between. The CDR3 is 12 residues long. CDR1 DFQATT and CDR2 SNEGSKA come from the germline V gene (reference sequence). The CDR3 sequence is CSASDRSYEQYF. For the CDR3, the DNA is TGCAGTGCTAGTGATCGATCCTACGAGCAGTACTTC.